The 19 T cell receptor beta chains below come from one sample, sequenced in a study of neoadjuvant anti-PD-1 for oral cavity cancer. Generated by immunoSEQ multiplex PCR, the TCRdb table keeps only in-frame clones and is missing some. The sample records about 10,000 clones, around three fifths being singletons. Specified time point: after neoadjuvant nivolumab, at surgical resection. The specimen was tumor tissue, collected after nivolumab (anti-PD-1) treatment. These TCRs come from a person between 40 and 79 years old with oral cavity squamous cell carcinoma.

The chain recombines TRBV28 with TRBJ1-2; D gene unclear. There are 16 residues in the CDR3. Trimming removed 2 bases at V and 4 bases at J, with 17 bases between. CDR1 is MDHEN, CDR2 SYDVKM, per germline. The CDR3 DNA is TGTGCCAGCAGTTTAGAACCGGGAACCCGGATCTATGGCTACACCTTC. This translates into CASSLEPGTRIYGYTF.

The chain employs TRBV9 and TRBJ2-1; 7 bases are shared with TRBD2. The CDR3 runs 15 residues. The germline CDR1 and CDR2 sequences are SGDLS and YYNGEE. With 1 base clipped from V and 0 bases from J, the junction kept 1 base outside the gene matches. Here the CDR3 reads CASSVTSASYNEQFF. The DNA for the CDR3 is TGTGCCAGCAGCGTAACTAGCGCCTCCTACAATGAGCAGTTCTTC.

This sequence joins TRBV28 and TRBJ2-2; a weak D match, TRBD1 (5 bases). Germline V CDR1 and CDR2: MDHEN, SYDVKM. Trimming took off 3 bases at V and 3 bases at J, with 11 bases between the two ends. CDR3 length equals 15 residues. The CDR3 spells CASSLVGQDTGELFF. The CDR3 DNA reads TGTGCCAGCAGTTTGGTGGGGCAGGACACCGGGGAGCTGTTTTTT.

This clone occurred a few times. The chain carries TRBV15 and TRBJ2-5; TRBD2 aligns across 9 bases. CDR1 is LNHNV, CDR2 YYDKDF, per germline (reference sequence). Trimming cost V 1 base and J 4 bases; bases outside gene matches: 7. This CDR3 spans 16 amino acids. The CDR3 DNA is TGTGCCACCAGCAGAGTCGGTGGGACTAGCAGAGAGACCCAGTACTTC. Amino acid sequence: CATSRVGGTSRETQYF.

V gene TRBV5-1 combines with J gene TRBJ1-4; D uncertain. Per germline, CDR1 SGHRS and CDR2 YFSETQ. V lost 0 bases and J 8 bases, leaving 11 bases between the germline ends. CDR3 length: 14 amino acids. CDR3: CASSLGGVDEKLFF. The DNA for the CDR3 is TGCGCCAGCAGCTTGGGCGGGGTGGACGAAAAACTGTTTTTT.

The rearrangement links TRBV7-2 to TRBJ2-3; D remains unclear. Trimming left V 5 bases short and J 4 bases short, with 7 bases between. The V gene's germline CDR1 is SGHTA and CDR2 FQGNSA. This CDR3 region has 12 residues. CDR3 nucleotides: TGTGCCAGCAGCCCCCTGGCAGATACGCAGTATTTT. Translated: CASSPLADTQYF.

The rearrangement links TRBV13 to TRBJ2-1, with 7 positions matching TRBD2. Germline trimming cut 2 bases from V and 6 bases from J; bases unmatched to any gene: 13. Germline V gene data show CDR1 as PRHDT and CDR2 as FYEKMQ (reference sequence). This CDR3 spans 17 amino acids. The CDR3 here is CASSLRVAGSRANEQFF. The CDR3 DNA follows: TGTGCCAGCAGCTTACGTGTAGCGGGCAGCCGGGCCAATGAGCAGTTCTTC.

V and J are TRBV6-5 and TRBJ1-6, with a weak D call TRBD1 (6 bases). Looked up from germline, CDR1 is MNHEY and CDR2 is SVGAGI. The ends were cut back, 10 bases at V and 6 bases at J, with 13 bases in the middle. The CDR3 contains 13 residues. CDR3 nucleotides: TGTGCCACCAGGGGAAGTGGTAATTCACCCCTCCACTTT. Translated, it gives CATRGSGNSPLHF.

The chain recombines TRBV9 with TRBJ1-1; TRBD1 agrees at 8 bases. From germline, CDR1 is SGDLS and CDR2 YYNGEE. J lost 4 bases, V lost 4 bases, and 12 bases had no gene match. The CDR3 extends over 16 amino acids. CDR3 amino acids: CASSPRQGRPGTEAFF. In nucleotides, the CDR3 is TGTGCCAGCAGCCCAAGACAGGGGCGACCTGGCACTGAAGCTTTCTTT.

DNA of the CDR3: TGTGCCAGTAGTAAAGTTGGGGGAGGGGGCAATCAGCCCCAGCATTTT. Translating gives CASSKVGGGGNQPQHF. The chain joins TRBV19 to TRBJ1-5; a weak D match, TRBD1 (5 bases). V lost 4 bases to trimming and J lost 2 bases, with 15 bases between them. This CDR3 has 16 residues. CDR1 and CDR2 (germline): LNHDA, SQIVND (reference sequence).

CDR3 sequence (DNA): TGTGCCAGCAGTTTTTCCCCGACTAGCGGGGGGGGTCAAGAATTAGATACGCAGTATTTT. Its translation: CASSFSPTSGGGQELDTQYF. The rearrangement uses TRBV27 and TRBJ2-3, with 14 positions matching TRBD2. This CDR3 spans 20 amino acids. Trimming took 3 bases from V and 5 from J; bases not matched to a gene: 16. Germline V CDR1 and CDR2: MNHEY, SMNVEV (reference sequence).

This clone showed up just once. The genes are TRBV6-6 and TRBJ2-6; a possible D gene is TRBD2 (6 bases). Germline V CDR1 and CDR2: MNHNY, SVGAGI (reference sequence). The CDR3 has 15 amino acids. Trimming pared 2 bases from V and 4 bases from J, leaving 9 bases between. The CDR3 protein is CASSYGGAGANVLTF. In nucleotides, the CDR3 is TGTGCCAGCAGTTACGGAGGGGCCGGGGCCAACGTCCTGACTTTC.

The chain employs TRBV10-2 and TRBJ2-1; D perhaps matches TRBD1 (5 bases). The CDR3 sequence is 13 residues long. The V gene lost 6 bases and the J gene lost 2 bases, with 8 bases spanning the gap. The germline gives CDR1 WSHSY, CDR2 SAAADI. DNA of the CDR3: TGCGCCAGCAGAGACAGAACCTACAATGAGCAGTTCTTC. Translation gives CASRDRTYNEQFF.

This clone has a handful of counts. This chain joins TRBV14 and TRBJ2-2; the D call may be TRBD1 or TRBD2 (5 bases each). Germline-derived CDR1 and CDR2 are SGHDN and FVKESK. This CDR3 is built from 16 residues. V was clipped by 2 bases and J by 1 base, with 11 bases between them. DNA for the CDR3: TGTGCCAGCAGCCAAATCCGGGGCAGGAACACCGGGGAGCTGTTTTTT. Protein product: CASSQIRGRNTGELFF.

V and J are TRBV5-4 and TRBJ2-1; 12 nucleotides agree with TRBD2. The CDR3 consists of 16 residues. V was pared by 4 bases and J by 4 bases, with 6 bases of the junction left unmatched. CDR1 SGHNT and CDR2 YYREEE come from the germline V gene (reference sequence). CDR3 sequence: CASSIPSGGAYNEQFF. CDR3 DNA: TGTGCCAGCAGCATTCCTAGCGGGGGGGCTTACAATGAGCAGTTCTTC.

The chain recombines TRBV13 with TRBJ1-3; a weak D match, TRBD1 (5 bases). Trimming removed 6 bases at V and 0 bases at J, with 12 bases between. The CDR3 is 15 residues long. CDR1 is PRHDT and CDR2 is FYEKMQ in the germline V gene (reference sequence). CDR3 in amino acids: CASRSSGFSGNTIYF. The CDR3 DNA sequence: TGTGCCAGCAGGTCTTCAGGGTTCTCTGGAAACACCATATATTTT. The full variable domain, in which reference TRBV13 and TRBJ1-3 provide the parts outside the CDR3, is AAGVIQSPRHLIKEKRETATLKCYPIPRHDTVYWYQQGPGQDPQFLISFYEKMQSDKGSIPDRFSAQQFSDYHSELNMSSLELGDSALYFCASRSSGFSGNTIYFGEGSWLTVV.

This chain connects TRBV6-6 to TRBJ2-7; 7 bases line up with TRBD2. The CDR3 has 14 residues. The germline V gene encodes CDR1 MNHNY and CDR2 SVGAGI (reference sequence). After removal of 6 bases from V and 0 bases from J, the junction contained 5 bases not matched to a gene. The CDR3 protein is CASRRGFSSYEQYF. For the CDR3, the DNA is TGTGCCAGCAGGCGGGGGTTCAGCTCCTACGAGCAGTACTTC.

The chain links TRBV5-1 to TRBJ2-3; D perhaps matches TRBD2 (5 bases). The germline CDR1 and CDR2 sequences are SGHRS and YFSETQ. The CDR3 extends over 15 amino acids. Trimming took off 1 base at V and 0 bases at J, with 9 bases between the two ends. The CDR3 coding sequence is TGCGCCAGCAGCTTGATTGGCGGGAGCACAGATACGCAGTATTTT. Amino acid sequence: CASSLIGGSTDTQYF. The full variable domain, its missing parts supplied by reference TRBV5-1 and TRBJ2-3, is KAGVTQTPRYLIKTRGQQVTLSCSPISGHRSVSWYQQTPGQGLQFLFEYFSETQRNKGNFPGRFSGRQFSNSRSEMNVSTLELGDSALYLCASSLIGGSTDTQYFGPGTRLTVL.

This clone occurred once. The chain has TRBV6-1 and TRBJ2-7; D possibly corresponds to TRBD1 (6 bases). The germline V gene has CDR1 MNHNS and CDR2 SASEGT. The CDR3 sequence is 15 residues long. Trimming shortened V by 4 bases and J by 3 bases, and 16 bases separated the two germline ends. The CDR3 nucleotides are TGTGCCAGCAGTGTAGGGGGACAAAGAAACTACGAGCAGTACTTC. Its translation: CASSVGGQRNYEQYF.